This T cell receptor (beta chain) was sequenced in a study of cytomegalovirus exposure and HLA in healthy donors. This clone was seen only once. Antigen unknown. The PCR employed 60 Vbeta primers together with 13 Jbeta primers. TCRdb's copy holds only in-frame clones and misses some; the assay was immunoSEQ multiplex PCR. Of 150,000 to 200,000 clones in the sample, approximately 80% were seen once. The study, taken as a whole, reports: A later analysis found most CMV-associated TCR beta chains apparently HLA-restricted. Common viral pathogens were later found to be apparently linked to several of the most significant clusters. Most of the TCR beta V segments (in an earlier analysis) were productive either about 87% or about 30% of the time.

Trimming took 5 bases from V and 4 from J; bases not matched to a gene: 8. Looked up from germline, CDR1 is SGHTA and CDR2 is FQGNSA. This CDR3 is built from 14 residues. V usage is TRBV7-2 and J usage is TRBJ2-7, with TRBD1 matching over 7 bases. The sample comprised PBMCs. The sequence was collected from a woman aged 40 to 55 in good health and CMV-seropositive. The CDR3 DNA reads TGTGCCAGCAGCCCCGGGACAGCCTTATACGAGCAGTACTTC. This translates into CASSPGTALYEQYF.